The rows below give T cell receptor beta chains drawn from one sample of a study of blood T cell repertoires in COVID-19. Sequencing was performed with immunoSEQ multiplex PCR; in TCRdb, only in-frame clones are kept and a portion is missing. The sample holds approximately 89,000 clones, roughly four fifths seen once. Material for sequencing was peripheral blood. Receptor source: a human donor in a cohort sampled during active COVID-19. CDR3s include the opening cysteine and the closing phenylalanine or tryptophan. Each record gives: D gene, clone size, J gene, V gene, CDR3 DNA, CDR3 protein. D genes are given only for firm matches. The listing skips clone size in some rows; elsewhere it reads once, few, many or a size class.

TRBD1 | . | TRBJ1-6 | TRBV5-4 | TGTGCCAGCAGCCCTCCGGGACAGAATAATTCACCCCTCCACTTT | CASSPPGQNNSPLHF
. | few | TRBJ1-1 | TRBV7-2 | TGTGCCAGCAGCTTCTCGGGGGGCCGGACTGAAGCTTTCTTT | CASSFSGGRTEAFF
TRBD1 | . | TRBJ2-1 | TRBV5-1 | TGCGCCAGCAGCTGGGCCGGGACAGGGGATGTTGAGCAGTTCTTC | CASSWAGTGDVEQFF
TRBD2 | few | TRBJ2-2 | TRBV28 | TGTGCCAGCAGTCCGTCGACTAGCGGGGTTACCGGGGAGCTGTTTTTT | CASSPSTSGVTGELFF
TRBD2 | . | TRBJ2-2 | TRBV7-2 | TGTGCCAGCAGCCCGGGGGGGCGGAACACCGGGGAGCTGTTTTTT | CASSPGGRNTGELFF
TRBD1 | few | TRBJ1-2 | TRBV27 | TGTGCCAGCAGTTTACTCGGGGGACAGGGGGCCCACTATGGCTACACCTTC | CASSLLGGQGAHYGYTF
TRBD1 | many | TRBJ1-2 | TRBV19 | TGTGCCAGTAGTATATCCCGGGACAGTATCTATGGCTACACCTTC | CASSISRDSIYGYTF
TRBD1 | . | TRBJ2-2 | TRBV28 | TGTGCCAGCAGTTCTCGAAGGACAGGGACGAACACCGGGGAGCTGTTTTTT | CASSSRRTGTNTGELFF
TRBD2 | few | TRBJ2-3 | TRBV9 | TGTGCCAGCAGCGTAGATACGGCGGGGGGCACAGATACGCAGTATTTT | CASSVDTAGGTDTQYF
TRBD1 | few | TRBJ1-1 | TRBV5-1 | TGCGCCAGCAGCTCCGGGACAGGGAACATGAACACTGAAGCTTTCTTT | CASSSGTGNMNTEAFF
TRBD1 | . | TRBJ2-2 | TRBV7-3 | TGTGCCAGCAGCTTAACCCTGGACAGGGCCCACACCGGGGAGCTGTTTTTT | CASSLTLDRAHTGELFF
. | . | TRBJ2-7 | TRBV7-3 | TGTGCCAGCAGCTTAGGTCCAGGGGACTACGAGCAGTACTTC | CASSLGPGDYEQYF
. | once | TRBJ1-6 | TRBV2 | TGTGCCAGCGGCCAGGGCGTATATTCACCCCTCCACTTT | CASGQGVYSPLHF
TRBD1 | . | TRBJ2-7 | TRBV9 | TGTGCCAGCAGCACCACCGGGACAGGGGGGCGCGAGCAGTACTTC | CASSTTGTGGREQYF
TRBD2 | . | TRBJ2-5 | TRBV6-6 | TGTGCCAGCAGTACCCCGGGGGGGCACCAAGAGACCCAGTACTTC | CASSTPGGHQETQYF
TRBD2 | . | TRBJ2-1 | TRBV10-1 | TGCGCCAGCAGTGTTACTAGCGGGGGTGGTGAGCAGTTCTTC | CASSVTSGGGEQFF
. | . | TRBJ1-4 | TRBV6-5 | TGTGCCAGCAGTTACTCGATAGAGAGACTGTTTTTT | CASSYSIERLFF
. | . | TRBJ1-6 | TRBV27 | TGTGCCAGCAGTTTATCGTCCGTCAATTCACCCCTCCACTTT | CASSLSSVNSPLHF